This TCR beta chain was recorded in a study of CD8 T cells in ankylosing spondylitis. In this sample, this clonotype turned up many times. Its antigen is still unknown. Study-level findings and limits: Reportedly, matched ankylosing spondylitis synovial fluid was significantly enriched for disease-linked clones. Clones that were linked to disease were CD8+ and were relatively rare in peripheral blood. Characteristic, it appeared, of ankylosing spondylitis blood was a TCR beta motif of roughly 8 highly homologous variants. Some of these motif variants have turned up before, in reports on reactive arthritis synovial fluid and blood.

TCRdb called the 5' RACE reads again in MiXCR, with one record for every CDR3 protein. Seen here are just under 95,000 distinct CDR3 sequences, about 8.8% observed once, and the top ten hold about 4.6%. Germline V gene data show CDR1 as SGHRS and CDR2 as YFSETQ. Trimming pared 4 bases from V and 6 bases from J, leaving 13 bases between. The CDR3 loop spans 14 amino acids. The chain links TRBV5-1 to TRBJ1-4; TRBD1 might be the D (6 bases). The origin of this receptor is a male donor with ankylosing spondylitis or in good health (not recorded which). Sequenced sample: blood, either unsorted or a sorted T cell fraction (not recorded which). The CDR3 coding sequence is TGCGCCAGCAGCCCCACAGGGACGGATGAAAAACTGTTTTTT. This sequence encodes CASSPTGTDEKLFF.